The present T cell receptor (beta chain) was sequenced within a study of OX40 agonist ivuxolimab in advanced cancers. Overall study context: Three partial responders included one hepatocellular carcinoma patient and two cutaneous melanoma patients.

Note on this clone: What it recognizes is unknown. The sample carries other DNA sequences with the same CDR3.

The study sampled blood at baseline, cycle 4 day 1, and cycle 7 day 1. V was trimmed by 1 base and J by 0 bases, leaving 8 bases between them. Germline V gives CDR1 SGHNT, CDR2 YENEEA. This CDR3 is built from 15 residues. Regarding the study as a whole: Specificity for antigen went undetermined in the expanded peripheral T cells. On average, CD8+ T cells showed a greater number of expanded clones than CD4+.

Libraries were prepared by immunoSEQ multiplex PCR; TCRdb keeps only in-frame clonotypes and omits some of them. The sample lists 70,000 or so clones, around 84% occurring once. This clonotype was obtained from an adult with an advanced solid tumor such as melanoma, head and neck, liver or kidney cancer. The input for sequencing was CD4+ or CD8+ T cells sorted from blood, taken in a trial of the OX40 agonist ivuxolimab. The rearrangement links TRBV11-3 to TRBJ2-3; D possibly matches TRBD1 or TRBD2 (5 bases each). The CDR3: CASSLGGASTDTQYF. For the CDR3, the DNA is TGTGCCAGCAGCTTAGGAGGGGCTAGCACAGATACGCAGTATTTT.